The count of the clone carrying this TCR beta chain is one. Germline V gene lookup returns CDR1 MNHEY and CDR2 SMNVEV (reference sequence). There are 16 residues in the CDR3. V lost 5 bases to trimming and J lost 5 bases, with 19 bases between them. This record comes from a study of blood T cell repertoires in COVID-19. Turning to the study itself: Samples representing acute and convalescent COVID-19 were sourced from the United States, Italy and Spain.

Generated by immunoSEQ multiplex PCR, the TCRdb table keeps only in-frame clones and is missing some. The sample records over 250,000 clones, around 92% being singletons. The sequencing input was peripheral blood. The TCR originated in a person aged 18-35 years with COVID-19, enrolled during active disease. This rearrangement joins TRBV27 to TRBJ2-1; perhaps TRBD1 as D (5 bases). CDR3 bases: TGTGCCAGCAGTCTCACAGGCGGAAGTGGGGACAATGAGCAGTTCTTC. The encoded protein is CASSLTGGSGDNEQFF.